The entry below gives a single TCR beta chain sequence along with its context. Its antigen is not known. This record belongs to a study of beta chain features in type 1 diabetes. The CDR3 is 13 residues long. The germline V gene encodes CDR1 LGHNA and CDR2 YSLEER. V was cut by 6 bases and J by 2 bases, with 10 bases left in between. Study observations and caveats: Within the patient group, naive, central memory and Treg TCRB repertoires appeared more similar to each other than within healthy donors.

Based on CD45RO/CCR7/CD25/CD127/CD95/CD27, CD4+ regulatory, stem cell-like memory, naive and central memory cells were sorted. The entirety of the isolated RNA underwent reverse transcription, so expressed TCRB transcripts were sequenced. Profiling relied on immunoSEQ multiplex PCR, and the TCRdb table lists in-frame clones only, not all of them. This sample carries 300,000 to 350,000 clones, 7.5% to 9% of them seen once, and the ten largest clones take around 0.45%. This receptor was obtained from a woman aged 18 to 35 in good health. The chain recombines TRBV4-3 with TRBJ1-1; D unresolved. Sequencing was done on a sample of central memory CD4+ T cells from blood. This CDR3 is CASSYKVNTEAFF. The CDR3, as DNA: TGCGCCAGCAGTTACAAAGTAAACACTGAAGCTTTCTTT.